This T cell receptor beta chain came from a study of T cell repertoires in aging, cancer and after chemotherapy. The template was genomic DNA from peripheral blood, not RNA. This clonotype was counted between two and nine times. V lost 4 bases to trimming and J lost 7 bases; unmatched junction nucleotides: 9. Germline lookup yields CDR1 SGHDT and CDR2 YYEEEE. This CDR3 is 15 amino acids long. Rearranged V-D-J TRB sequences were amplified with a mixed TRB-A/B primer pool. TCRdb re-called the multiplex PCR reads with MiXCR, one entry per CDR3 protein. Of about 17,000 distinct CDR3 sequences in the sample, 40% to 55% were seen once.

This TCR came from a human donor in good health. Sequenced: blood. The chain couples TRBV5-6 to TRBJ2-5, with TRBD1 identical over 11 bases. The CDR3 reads CASSARTGGIMTQYF. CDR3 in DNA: TGTGCCAGCAGCGCCAGGACAGGGGGCATTATGACCCAGTACTTC.